This TCR beta chain was retrieved from a study of blood T cells in healthy people across ages (dated by TCRdb to the mid-2010s). Some background on the complete study: Template switching captured roughly one uniquely barcoded TCR beta cDNA molecule per two T cells in model experiments. To track age-related changes in TCR beta repertoire diversity, the study relied on deep sequencing normalized with unique cDNA molecular identifiers. Four age groups were formed from the donors: young (average 16 years), middle-aged (approximately 40), aged (approximately 60) and long-lived (less than 85). To avoid experimental bias, donors of different ages were randomly spread across the sequencing lanes. Two additional independent replicas of 1 million unique cDNA reads from the same blood draw were analyzed for two donors (one aged 18 to 30 and one aged 80 or older). Here is what the overall study found, with its caveats: Because the CMV infection status of the donors was unknown, age-related changes in expanded clonotypes may potentially have been confounded. Compared with the aged group, the long-lived group had more naive CD4+ T cells, fewer expanded clones and increased TCR diversity, a pattern suggesting age selection. Observed TCR beta diversity correlated strongly with the percentage of naive T cells measured by flow cytometry. Total diversity estimates from one million sequenced T cells were considered lower bounds and underestimates. As age increased, observed TCR beta diversity per million T cells dropped in a roughly linear way, and a significant reduction was already evident by age around 41. Bulk unsorted PBMC profiling prevented conclusive comparison of naive and antigen-experienced compartments.

The CDR3 spans 16 residues, from the cysteine through the phenylalanine. CDR3 DNA is the only sequence kept; it has 48 bases, read in frame from the first base. Unmatched junction bases come to 7, with V trimmed by 0 bases and J by 6 bases. This clonotype has just a few counts. The specificity of this receptor is unknown. Within one base of it there is no much larger clone, and no base qualities were kept. The donors were a few dozen Caucasian individuals from Russia, aged roughly 6 to 90 years, who were systemically healthy. Roughly 9 milliliters of peripheral blood were drawn from each donor into EDTA-treated Vacutainer tubes. PBMCs were isolated by Ficoll-Paque density-gradient centrifugation, with at least 6.5 million obtained per sample. Total RNA was extracted from PBMCs with Trizol reagent, with at least 5 micrograms obtained per sample. For every donor, an aliquot of PBMCs went through flow cytometry to measure the percentages of naive CD45RAhigh/CD27high T cells.

Libraries were constructed by 5' RACE. TCRdb records Illumina HiSeq 2500 as the sequencer. A second PCR of roughly 6 to 11 cycles was performed with a sample-barcoded 5' primer and a J-beta primer mix. A template-switch 5' adaptor carrying 12 random nucleotides introduced a unique molecular identifier onto each TCR beta cDNA molecule. Each sample yielded at least 2.5 million CDR3-containing paired-end reads. First-strand cDNA synthesis was performed from all RNA using the Mint cDNA synthesis kit, with priming by a TRBC-specific oligonucleotide. All cDNA was treated with uracil-DNA glycosylase and then went through a first 18-cycle PCR with the universal primers M1SS and BC2_uni_R. The authors' pipeline ran thus. Normalization of each sample was performed by random selection of 1 million high-quality reads, each carrying a distinct molecular identifier. Reads sharing molecular identifiers were discarded rather than binned into consensus sequences. MiTCR, set to a Q25 quality threshold and the strictest error-elimination algorithm, was used for CDR3 identification, clonotype clustering and error correction. Lower-bound total TCR beta diversity was estimated with a nonparametric unseen species model using Euler transformation. TCRdb ran its own pipeline on the public reads, namely fastp trimming at Q25 and MiXCR clone calling, and kept in-frame beta chains. Rows merge per CDR3 protein into single entries with the most common DNA and genes. The V and J calls here are based on TCRdb, not the publication. This sample lists roughly 570,000 distinct CDR3 sequences; about 25% were detected once. In total, the top ten clones hold roughly 18% of the sample.

The sequence derives from a woman between 65 and 79 years old in good health. The rearranged segments are TRBV12-3 or TRBV12-4 and TRBJ2-3, with 9 middle bases fitting TRBD2. Sequencing used blood. The nucleotides read TGTGCCAGCAGTTTAGCGCGGGGCGGGGGGGCGGATACGCAGTATTTT. It encodes CASSLARGGGADTQYF.